What follows are 32 T cell receptor beta chains derived from one specimen sequenced in a study of CD8+ T cells in alopecia areata (dated by TCRdb to 2017 to 2018). Receptor libraries were prepared by the immunoSEQ multiplex PCR assay. RNA was extracted from all samples and reverse transcribed into cDNA, which served as template for TCR sequencing. Held by TCRdb, this immuneACCESS table contains in-frame sequences only and omits some clones. Under half of the omission traces to an unresolved V gene where checked; the cause of the rest is unknown. The table for this sample lists approximately 180,000 clones; 60% of them were counted only once. The ten biggest clones cover approximately 1% of the sample. In the paper's terms, the time point label means: 20 to 30 weeks on oral tofacitinib. In light of the paper, this sample's treatment or condition label describes: oral pan-JAK inhibitor, 5-10 mg twice daily.

The input for sequencing was CD4+ T cells sorted from blood, taken at week 24, from a patient treated with tofacitinib. The receptors were gathered from a human donor with alopecia areata.

V usage is TRBV11-2 and J usage is TRBJ2-3; D is possibly TRBD2 (6 bases). The CDR3 has 15 amino acids. V was shortened by 4 bases and J by 0 bases, with 11 bases between the two germline ends. The V gene's germline CDR1 is SGHAT and CDR2 FQNNGV. The CDR3 sequence is CASSYGTSSTDTQYF. The CDR3 DNA reads as TGTGCCAGCAGCTACGGGACTTCTAGCACAGATACGCAGTATTTT.

This clone was seen a few times. This chain links TRBV29-1 with TRBJ1-1; no reliable D call. Germline CDR1 SQVTM, CDR2 ANQGSEA. This CDR3 has 15 amino acids. The V gene lost 8 bases and the J gene lost 0 bases, with 19 bases spanning the gap. The DNA of the CDR3 is TGCAGCCTTAAGACACTCCAGTCGGTGAACACTGAAGCTTTCTTT. The encoded protein is CSLKTLQSVNTEAFF.

This chain links TRBV9 with TRBJ2-3, with 9 bases aligning to TRBD1. The length of the CDR3 is 16 residues. CDR1 is SGDLS and CDR2 is YYNGEE in the germline V gene. V dropped 2 bases and J dropped 2; count of bases not matched to a gene: 6. DNA for the CDR3: TGTGCCAGCAGCGTCACAGGGGGCCCCCCCACAGATACGCAGTATTTT. Amino acids: CASSVTGGPPTDTQYF.

The V and J genes are TRBV11-3 and TRBJ1-2, with D possibly being TRBD1 (5 bases). V dropped 3 bases and J dropped 7 bases, with 12 bases sitting between them. Per germline, CDR1 SGHNT and CDR2 YENEEA. The CDR3 length is 13 residues. The chain's CDR3 is CASSLTERGGYTF. The CDR3 DNA reads as TGTGCCAGCAGCTTGACAGAGAGGGGTGGCTACACCTTC.

The CDR3 nucleotides are TGCAGCGTTGAAGATCCGACGGCCTACGAGCAGTACTTC. It specifies CSVEDPTAYEQYF. The chain recombines TRBV29-1 with TRBJ2-7, with D unresolved. Trimming took off 0 bases at V and 2 bases at J, with 8 bases between the two ends. Germline V gene lookup returns CDR1 SQVTM and CDR2 ANQGSEA. This CDR3 is 13 amino acids long.

V and J are TRBV30 and TRBJ2-2; D perhaps matches TRBD1 (6 bases). V was cut by 3 bases and J by 6 bases, with 11 bases left in between. The CDR3 spans 13 residues. Germline V gene data show CDR1 as GTSNPN and CDR2 as SVGIG (reference sequence). The DNA for the CDR3 is TGTGCCTGGAGCAACAGGGTCGCCGGGGAGCTGTTTTTT. Encoded protein: CAWSNRVAGELFF.

The V call is TRBV15, the J call TRBJ2-7; 10 bases agree with TRBD1. The CDR3 is 16 amino acids. V shed 1 base, J shed 3 bases, and the junction held 6 bases outside the gene matches. Per the germline V gene, CDR1 is LNHNV and CDR2 is YYDKDF (reference sequence). As DNA, the CDR3 is TGTGCCACCAGCAGAGCAGCGGGACAGGGGTTCTACGAGCAGTACTTC. Amino acids: CATSRAAGQGFYEQYF.

This chain connects TRBV29-1 to TRBJ2-2; 7 bases line up with TRBD1. The V gene's germline CDR1 is SQVTM and CDR2 ANQGSEA. There are 14 residues in the CDR3. J was trimmed by 4 bases and V by 4 bases; bases with no gene match: 6. CDR3 protein: CSVALRGPTGELFF. In DNA form, the CDR3 reads TGCAGCGTTGCCTTGAGGGGGCCCACCGGGGAGCTGTTTTTT.

With respect to this clone: Given a much more abundant clone one base away, this may be a read error. CDR3 amino acids: CASSFDRDTEAFF. The CDR3 coding sequence is TGTGCCAGCAGCTTCGACAGGGACACTGAAGCTTTCTTT. The chain carries TRBV5-6 and TRBJ1-1; 7 bases map to TRBD1. The CDR3 length is 13 residues. Germline V gene data show CDR1 as SGHDT and CDR2 as YYEEEE. V was pared by 2 bases and J by 3 bases, with 1 base of the junction left unmatched.

The chain uses TRBV5-1 and TRBJ1-1; 8 bases are a match to TRBD1. Germline trimming cut 4 bases from V and 10 bases from J; bases unmatched to any gene: 9. The CDR3 is made up of 13 amino acids. CDR1 and CDR2 from the germline V gene are SGHRS and YFSETQ. The CDR3 DNA reads as TGCGCCAGCAGCATGGGACAGGTAACGGGAGCTTTCTTT. Its protein is CASSMGQVTGAFF. The full variable domain, with the rest looked up from reference TRBV5-1 and TRBJ1-1, is KAGVTQTPRYLIKTRGQQVTLSCSPISGHRSVSWYQQTPGQGLQFLFEYFSETQRNKGNFPGRFSGRQFSNSRSEMNVSTLELGDSALYLCASSMGQVTGAFFGQGTRLTVV.

This clone appeared a few times. J is TRBJ1-1 and V is TRBV29-1; D unclear. Germline CDR1 reads SQVTM; CDR2 reads ANQGSEA. CDR3 size: 11 residues. The V and J ends lost 1 base and 8 bases respectively, with 8 bases between them. CDR3 residues: CSVEGSEEAFF. CDR3 DNA: TGCAGCGTTGAAGGCAGTGAGGAAGCTTTCTTT.

The chain joins TRBV18 to TRBJ1-6, with D unclear. V lost 2 bases and J lost 8, with 10 bases in between. This CDR3 region has 14 residues. CDR1 and CDR2 (germline): KGHSH, LQKENI. This CDR3 is CASSPDSLDSPLHF. The DNA of the CDR3 is TGTGCCAGCTCACCAGACTCCTTAGATTCACCCCTCCACTTT.

V usage is TRBV4-3 and J usage is TRBJ2-3, with D perhaps matching TRBD1 (5 bases). Germline assignment: CDR1 LGHNA and CDR2 YSLEER. CDR3 length equals 16 residues. V dropped 0 bases and J dropped 4 bases, with 14 bases sitting between them. As DNA, the CDR3 is TGCGCCAGCAGCCAAGAACAGGCGTTCGTTGCAGATACGCAGTATTTT. It encodes CASSQEQAFVADTQYF.

The chain links TRBV6-5 to TRBJ1-2, with unresolved D. CDR1 is MNHEY, CDR2 SVGAGI, per germline. This CDR3 spans 13 amino acids. Trimming stripped 6 bases from V and 1 base from J, with 9 bases between. The CDR3 DNA follows: TGTGCCAGCAGACCGGGCAGTAACTATGGCTACACCTTC. It translates to CASRPGSNYGYTF.

This clone has a handful of counts. The chain recombines TRBV5-1 with TRBJ2-7; 8 nucleotides line up with TRBD2. J lost 6 bases, V lost 0 bases, and 5 bases had no gene match. The CDR3 is 14 residues long. Germline V gives CDR1 SGHRS, CDR2 YFSETQ. DNA of the CDR3: TGCGCCAGCAGCTTGGACGGGGGGGCCGCCGAGCAGTACTTC. Translating gives CASSLDGGAAEQYF.

This clone was recorded a few times. The chain employs TRBV29-1 and TRBJ1-1, with TRBD1 matching over 12 bases. After removal of 6 bases from V and 10 bases from J, the junction contained 12 bases not matched to a gene. CDR1 SQVTM and CDR2 ANQGSEA come from the germline V gene. The CDR3 runs to 14 residues. CDR3: CSVLAGQGAEGAFF. CDR3 coding DNA: TGCAGCGTCCTCGCGGGACAGGGGGCTGAAGGAGCTTTCTTT.

V is TRBV7-8 and J is TRBJ1-5; D may be TRBD1 (5 bases). Per the germline V gene, CDR1 is SGHVS and CDR2 is FQNEAQ. V was pared by 5 bases and J by 0 bases, with 14 bases between. CDR3 length: 16 residues. The CDR3 bases are TGTGCCAGCAGCCCGCTGGGGACGGCTAGCAATCAGCCCCAGCATTTT. Its translation: CASSPLGTASNQPQHF.

This clone has ten or more counts. This chain uses TRBV7-2 with TRBJ2-4; D gene unclear. Germline values: CDR1 SGHTA, CDR2 FQGNSA. V dropped 1 base and J dropped 0 bases, with 7 bases sitting between them. CDR3 length: 15 residues. For the CDR3, the DNA is TGTGCCAGCAGCTTAGAAGGGCCAGCCAAAAACATTCAGTACTTC. This translates into CASSLEGPAKNIQYF.

With regard to this clone: The sample contains more than one DNA sequence encoding this CDR3. The rearrangement joins TRBV7-2 to TRBJ1-1, with 8 bases matching TRBD1. The length of the CDR3 is 15 residues. Germline CDR1 and CDR2: SGHTA and FQGNSA. Germline trimming cut 2 bases from V and 5 bases from J; bases unmatched to any gene: 7. The CDR3 reads CASSLTQGAGTEAFF. The CDR3 DNA sequence: TGTGCCAGCAGCTTAACCCAGGGGGCAGGAACTGAAGCTTTCTTT.

V usage is TRBV10-3 and J usage is TRBJ2-3, with D possibly called TRBD1 or TRBD2 (6 bases each). Germline CDR1 ENHRY, CDR2 SYGVKD. Trimming removed 7 bases at V and 2 bases at J, with 19 bases between. This CDR3 has 16 amino acids. CDR3 residues: CAINLADRQNTDTQYF. The CDR3 DNA is TGTGCCATCAATTTAGCGGACAGACAGAACACAGATACGCAGTATTTT.

The chain recombines TRBV30 with TRBJ1-5; 7 positions agree with TRBD1. This CDR3 contains 13 residues. Germline assignment: CDR1 GTSNPN and CDR2 SVGIG (reference sequence). Germline trimming cut 3 bases from V and 7 bases from J; bases unmatched to any gene: 6. The CDR3 sequence is CAWRRDRDQPQHF. CDR3 sequence (DNA): TGTGCCTGGAGAAGAGACAGGGACCAGCCCCAGCATTTT.

The chain combines TRBV20-1 with TRBJ1-1; D unresolved. Trimming pared 3 bases from V and 6 bases from J, leaving 5 bases between. The CDR3 is 10 residues long. Germline lookup yields CDR1 DFQATT and CDR2 SNEGSKA (reference sequence). The DNA for the CDR3 is TGCAGTGCTAGTATAGCTGAAGCTTTCTTT. Translating gives CSASIAEAFF.

This clone turned up a few times. The genes are TRBV7-3 and TRBJ2-2; D uncertain. The germline CDR1 and CDR2 sequences are SGHTA and FQGTGA. Trimming left V 2 bases short and J 7 bases short, with 8 bases between. The CDR3 length is 13 residues. CDR3 sequence (DNA): TGTGCCAGCAGCTTACTGACGGGCGGGGAGCTGTTTTTT. Protein product: CASSLLTGGELFF.

The J gene is TRBJ2-5, the V gene TRBV19; D not resolved. Trimming left V 4 bases short and J 3 bases short, with 15 bases between. The CDR3 contains 15 residues. Germline assignment: CDR1 LNHDA and CDR2 SQIVND (reference sequence). The CDR3 sequence: CASSSSATVKETQYF. As DNA, the CDR3 is TGTGCCAGTAGTAGTTCTGCGACGGTAAAAGAGACCCAGTACTTC.

This clone was detected a few times. V gene TRBV29-1 combines with J gene TRBJ1-1; TRBD1 might be the D (6 bases). Trimming took off 4 bases at V and 1 base at J, with 22 bases between the two ends. From germline, CDR1 is SQVTM and CDR2 ANQGSEA. The CDR3 sequence is 17 residues long. The CDR3 coding sequence is TGCAGCGTTGTTCGTTCCCAGGGGAGGGTCCGGAACACTGAAGCTTTCTTT. Its translation is CSVVRSQGRVRNTEAFF.

The chain uses TRBV5-1 and TRBJ2-7; D may match TRBD1 or TRBD2 (5 bases each). Germline CDR1 SGHRS, CDR2 YFSETQ. This CDR3 is 13 amino acids long. Trimming removed 2 bases at V and 5 bases at J, with 11 bases between. In nucleotides, the CDR3 is TGCGCCAGCAGCTTAGAGGGGCACCACGAGCAGTACTTC. Amino acid sequence: CASSLEGHHEQYF.

V is TRBV18 and J is TRBJ1-2, with D hard to call. The CDR3 covers 15 residues. Germline assignment: CDR1 KGHSH and CDR2 LQKENI. Trimming cost V 2 bases and J 3 bases, with 13 bases left between them. The CDR3 DNA follows: TGTGCCAGCTCACCAACCGACCGAGTGCACTATGGCTACACCTTC. Its protein is CASSPTDRVHYGYTF.

This chain connects TRBV2 to TRBJ2-1, with 8 bases aligning to TRBD1. CDR3 length equals 14 residues. The trim removed 11 bases at V and 6 bases at J, leaving 12 bases unmatched. Germline values: CDR1 SNHLY, CDR2 FYNNEI. In DNA, the CDR3 is TGTGCCGGATCACAGGGGGGACGGACCAATGAGCAGTTCTTC. It codes for CAGSQGGRTNEQFF.

The chain couples TRBV7-8 to TRBJ2-7; 7 bases align to TRBD2. V lost 5 bases to trimming and J lost 2 bases; unmatched junction nucleotides: 9. The CDR3 has 15 residues. Germline CDR1 SGHVS, CDR2 FQNEAQ. CDR3 nucleotides: TGTGCCAGCAGCGCTGGGGGAGGGCAGGCCTACGAGCAGTACTTC. This sequence encodes CASSAGGGQAYEQYF.

V and J are TRBV5-4 and TRBJ1-2; D uncertain. The CDR3 contains 13 residues. Trimming left V 4 bases short and J 4 bases short, with 11 bases between. Germline-derived CDR1 and CDR2 are SGHNT and YYREEE (reference sequence). The CDR3 protein is CASSDRSVYGYTF. The CDR3 DNA follows: TGTGCCAGCAGCGATAGAAGCGTCTATGGCTACACCTTC.

The rearrangement joins TRBV30 to TRBJ1-5; no definite D call. Germline-derived CDR1 and CDR2 are GTSNPN and SVGIG (reference sequence). Between the trimmed V and J ends, which lost 1 base and 5 bases, there was a span of 9 bases. The CDR3 covers 13 residues. The CDR3 loop reads CAWSARSDQPQHF. The DNA for the CDR3 is TGTGCCTGGAGTGCTAGGTCGGATCAGCCCCAGCATTTT. The whole variable domain, filled in from reference TRBV30 and TRBJ1-5, reads SQTIHQWPATLVQPVGSPLSLECTVEGTSNPNLYWYRQAAGRGLQLLFYSVGIGQISSEVPQNLSASRPQDRQFILSSKKLLLSDSGFYLCAWSARSDQPQHFGDGTRLSIL.

The DNA of the CDR3 is TGCAGTGCTAGTACCGGTAGCCGCTACACCTTC. As protein: CSASTGSRYTF. The chain carries TRBV20-1 and TRBJ1-2; D is unresolved. Trimming took 3 bases from V and 9 from J, leaving 11 bases between them. Germline CDR1 DFQATT, CDR2 SNEGSKA (reference sequence). The CDR3 runs 11 residues.